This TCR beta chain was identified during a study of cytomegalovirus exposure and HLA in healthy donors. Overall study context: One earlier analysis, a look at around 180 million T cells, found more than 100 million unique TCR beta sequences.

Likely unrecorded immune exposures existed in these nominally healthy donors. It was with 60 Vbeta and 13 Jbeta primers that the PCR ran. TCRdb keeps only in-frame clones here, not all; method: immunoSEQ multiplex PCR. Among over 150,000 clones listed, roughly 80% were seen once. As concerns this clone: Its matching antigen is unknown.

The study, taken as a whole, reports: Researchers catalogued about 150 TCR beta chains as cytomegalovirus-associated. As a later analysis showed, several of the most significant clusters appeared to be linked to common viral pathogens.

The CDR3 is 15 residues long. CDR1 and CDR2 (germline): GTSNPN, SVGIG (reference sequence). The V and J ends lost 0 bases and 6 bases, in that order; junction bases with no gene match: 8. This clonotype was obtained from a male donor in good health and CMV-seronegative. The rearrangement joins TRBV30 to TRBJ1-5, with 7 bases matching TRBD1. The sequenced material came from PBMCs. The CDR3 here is CAWSVRGGVFQPQHF. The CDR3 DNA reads TGTGCCTGGAGTGTACGAGGGGGCGTATTTCAGCCCCAGCATTTT.